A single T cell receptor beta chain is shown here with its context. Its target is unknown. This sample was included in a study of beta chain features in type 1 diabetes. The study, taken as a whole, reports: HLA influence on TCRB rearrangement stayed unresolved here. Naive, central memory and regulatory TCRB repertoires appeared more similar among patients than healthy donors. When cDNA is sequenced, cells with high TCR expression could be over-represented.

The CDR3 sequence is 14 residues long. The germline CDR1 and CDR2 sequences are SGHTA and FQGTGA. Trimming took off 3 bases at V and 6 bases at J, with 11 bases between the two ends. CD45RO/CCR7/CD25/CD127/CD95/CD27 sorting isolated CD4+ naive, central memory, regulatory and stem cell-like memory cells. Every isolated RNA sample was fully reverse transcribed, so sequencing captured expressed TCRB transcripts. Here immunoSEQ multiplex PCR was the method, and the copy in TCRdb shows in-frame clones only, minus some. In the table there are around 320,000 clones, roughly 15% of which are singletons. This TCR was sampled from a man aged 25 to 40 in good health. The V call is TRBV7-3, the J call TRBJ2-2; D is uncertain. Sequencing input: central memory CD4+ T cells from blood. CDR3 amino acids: CASSFHNRAGELFF. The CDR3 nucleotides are TGTGCCAGCAGCTTTCATAACCGGGCCGGGGAGCTGTTTTTT.